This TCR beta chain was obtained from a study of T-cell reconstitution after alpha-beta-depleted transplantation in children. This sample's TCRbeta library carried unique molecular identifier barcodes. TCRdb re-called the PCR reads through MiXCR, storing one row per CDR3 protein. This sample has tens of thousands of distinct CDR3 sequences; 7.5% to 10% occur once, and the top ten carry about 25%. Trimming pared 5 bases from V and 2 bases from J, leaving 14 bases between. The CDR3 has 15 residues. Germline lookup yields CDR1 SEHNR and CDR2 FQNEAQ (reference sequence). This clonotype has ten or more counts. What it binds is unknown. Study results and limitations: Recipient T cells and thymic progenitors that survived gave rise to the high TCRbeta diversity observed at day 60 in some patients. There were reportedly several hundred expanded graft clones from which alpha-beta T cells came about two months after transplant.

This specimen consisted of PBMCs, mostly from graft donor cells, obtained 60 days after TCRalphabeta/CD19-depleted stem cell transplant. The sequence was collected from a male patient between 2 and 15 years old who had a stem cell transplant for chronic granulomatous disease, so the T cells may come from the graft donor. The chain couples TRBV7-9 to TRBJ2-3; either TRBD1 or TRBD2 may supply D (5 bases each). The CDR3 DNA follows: TGTGCCAGCAGCCCCGGGGCCCTGAACACAGATACGCAGTATTTT. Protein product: CASSPGALNTDTQYF.